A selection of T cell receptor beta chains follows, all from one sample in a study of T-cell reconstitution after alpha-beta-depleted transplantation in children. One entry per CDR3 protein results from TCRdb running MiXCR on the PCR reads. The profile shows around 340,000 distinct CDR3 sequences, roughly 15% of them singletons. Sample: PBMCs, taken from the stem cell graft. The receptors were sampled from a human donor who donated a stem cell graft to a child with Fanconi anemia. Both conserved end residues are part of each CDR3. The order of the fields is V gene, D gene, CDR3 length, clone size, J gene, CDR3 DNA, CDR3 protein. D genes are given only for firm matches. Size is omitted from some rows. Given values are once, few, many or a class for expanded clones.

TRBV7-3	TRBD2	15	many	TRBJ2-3	TGTGCCAGCAGCGAGCAGCGGGGGGACACAGATACGCAGTATTTT	CASSEQRGDTDTQYF
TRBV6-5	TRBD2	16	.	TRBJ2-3	TGTGCCACCCAGTTACGGGGGGGGATGTCCACAGATACGCAGTATTTT	CATQLRGGMSTDTQYF
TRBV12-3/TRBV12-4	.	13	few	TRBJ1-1	TGTGCCAGCAGTAACAGGGAGGGCACTGAAGCTTTCTTT	CASSNREGTEAFF
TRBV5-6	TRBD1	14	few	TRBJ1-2	TGTGCCAGCGCACGGGACAGCCCTATCGGGAGCTACACCTTC	CASARDSPIGSYTF
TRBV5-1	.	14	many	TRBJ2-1	TGCGCCAGCAGCTTGGCCCCAGGGGATCATGAGCAGTTCTTC	CASSLAPGDHEQFF
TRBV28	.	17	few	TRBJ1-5	TGTGCCAGCAGTTCCCCCCGGGCAGGGAAAGGCAATCAGCCCCAGCATTTT	CASSSPRAGKGNQPQHF
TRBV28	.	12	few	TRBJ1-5	TGTGCCAGCAGTTCGACTTCTCAGCCCCAGCATTTT	CASSSTSQPQHF
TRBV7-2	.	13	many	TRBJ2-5	TGTGCCAGCAGCCCCCGACCCGGAGGGACCCAGTACTTC	CASSPRPGGTQYF
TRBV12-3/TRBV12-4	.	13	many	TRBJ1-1	TGTGCCAGCAGCCGACTGGCGGGGACTGAAGCTTTCTTT	CASSRLAGTEAFF
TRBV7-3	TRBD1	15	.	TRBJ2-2	TGTGCCAGCAGCTCGGGACAGAAGCCCACCGGGGAGCTGTTTTTT	CASSSGQKPTGELFF
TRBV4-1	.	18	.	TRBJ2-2	TGCGCCAGCAGCCATCCTCCGGGACTCACCCCTCTCACCGGGGAGCTGTTTTTT	CASSHPPGLTPLTGELFF
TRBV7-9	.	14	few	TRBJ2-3	TGTGCCAGCAGCTTAACGGAACCCACAGATACGCAGTATTTT	CASSLTEPTDTQYF
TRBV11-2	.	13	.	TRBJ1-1	TGTGCCAGCAGCTTAGTCGGCGGATTTGGGGGTTTCTTT	CASSLVGGFGGFF
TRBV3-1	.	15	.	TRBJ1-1	TGTGCCAGCAGCCCGGAGGGTTTAAAAGGGACTGAAGCTTTCTTT	CASSPEGLKGTEAFF
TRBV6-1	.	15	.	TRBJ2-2	TGTGCCAGCGGGATGAACGGGGTCCCCACCGGGGAGCTGATTTTT	CASGMNGVPTGELIF
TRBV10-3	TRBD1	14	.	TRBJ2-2	TGTGCCATCAGCGGACAGGGGGGCACCGGGGAGCTGTTTTTT	CAISGQGGTGELFF
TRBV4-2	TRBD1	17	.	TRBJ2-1	TGTGCCAGCAGCCAAGAAGGGACAGGGATCCCCTACAATGAGCAGTTCTTC	CASSQEGTGIPYNEQFF
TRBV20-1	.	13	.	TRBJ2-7	TGCAGTGCCACTCCTTATTATTCCTACGAGCAGTACTTC	CSATPYYSYEQYF
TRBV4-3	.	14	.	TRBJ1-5	TGCGCCAGCAGCCAAGATAAAGGCGGCCAGCCCCAGCATTTT	CASSQDKGGQPQHF
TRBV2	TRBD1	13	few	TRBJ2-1	TGTGCCAGCAGGAGGGACAGGGAGGATGAGCAGTTCTTC	CASRRDREDEQFF
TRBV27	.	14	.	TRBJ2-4	TGTGCCAGCAGTGACAGGATAGCCAAAAACATTCAGTACTTC	CASSDRIAKNIQYF
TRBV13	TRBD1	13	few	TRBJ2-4	TGTGCCAGCAGCTTGGGACAGACAAACATTCAGTACTTC	CASSLGQTNIQYF
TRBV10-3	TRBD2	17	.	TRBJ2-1	TGTGCCATCAGTGAGTCGGGACTAGCGGGGGGGAAAAATGAGCAGTTCTTC	CAISESGLAGGKNEQFF
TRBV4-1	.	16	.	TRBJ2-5	TGCGCCAGCAGCCAAGTAAGAGGAGGAAATCAAGAGACCCAGTACTTC	CASSQVRGGNQETQYF
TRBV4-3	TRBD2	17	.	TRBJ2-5	TGCGCCAGCAGCCAAGGGATAGCGGGGGCCCTCGGCCAGACCCAGTACTTC	CASSQGIAGALGQTQYF
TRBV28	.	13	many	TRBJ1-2	TGTGCCAGCAGTTTAGAGGGAATGCGAGGCTACACCTTC	CASSLEGMRGYTF
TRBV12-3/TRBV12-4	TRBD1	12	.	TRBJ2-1	TGTGCCAGCAGCCAGGGACAGGGGGAGGTCTTCTTC	CASSQGQGEVFF
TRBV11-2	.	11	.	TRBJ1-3	TGTGCCAGCAGTTTCACCCACACCATATATTTT	CASSFTHTIYF
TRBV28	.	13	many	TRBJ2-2	TGTGCCAGCCACGGGACGGACCGCGGGGAGCTGTTTTTT	CASHGTDRGELFF
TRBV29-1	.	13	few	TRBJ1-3	TGCAGCGTTGATGGATCCCCTGGAAACACCATATATTTT	CSVDGSPGNTIYF
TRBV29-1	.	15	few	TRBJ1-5	TGCAGCGTTGAATGGTACGAGCTACGCAATCAGCCCCAGCATTTT	CSVEWYELRNQPQHF
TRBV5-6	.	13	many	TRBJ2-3	TGTGCCAGCAGCCCGCCTATCACAGATACGCAGTATTTT	CASSPPITDTQYF
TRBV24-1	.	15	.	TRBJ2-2	TGTGCCACCAGTGACCCGAAAGTGAACACCGGGGAGCTGTTTTTT	CATSDPKVNTGELFF
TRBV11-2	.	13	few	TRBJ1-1	TGTGCCAGCAGCACCGGGCCTTACACTGAAGCTTTCTTT	CASSTGPYTEAFF
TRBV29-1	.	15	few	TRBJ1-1	TGCAGCGTTGAAGATCCCGGATCAAGGGGCACTGAAGCTTTCTTT	CSVEDPGSRGTEAFF
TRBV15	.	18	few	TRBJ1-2	TGTGCCACCAGCAGAGATCTGGGTGGCGCCAGGGGAAGTTCTGGCTACACCTTC	CATSRDLGGARGSSGYTF
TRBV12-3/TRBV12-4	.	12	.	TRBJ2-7	TGTGCCAGCAGTTTGGCCACTCTAGGGCAGTACTTC	CASSLATLGQYF
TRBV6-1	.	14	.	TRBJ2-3	TGTGCCATCCCACGACAGGAGAGCACAGATACGCAGTATTTT	CAIPRQESTDTQYF
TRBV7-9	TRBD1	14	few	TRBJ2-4	TGTGCCAGCAGCCAAACAGGGGTAGGAAACATTCAGTACTTC	CASSQTGVGNIQYF
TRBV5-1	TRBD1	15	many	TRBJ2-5	TGCGCCAGCAGCAACCCACAGAACAGGGGGGAGACCCAGTACTTC	CASSNPQNRGETQYF
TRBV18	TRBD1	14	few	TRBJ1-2	TGTGCCAGCTCAACGGGACAGGGTGGTTATGGCTACACCTTC	CASSTGQGGYGYTF
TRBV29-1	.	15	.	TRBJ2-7	TGCAGCGTTGTAGGGAACTCCGACGGCCCCTACGAGCAGTACTTC	CSVVGNSDGPYEQYF
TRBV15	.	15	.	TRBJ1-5	TGTGCCACCAGCAGTGGGAGAGTGCCAAATCAGCCCCAGCATTTT	CATSSGRVPNQPQHF
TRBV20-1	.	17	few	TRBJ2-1	TGCAGTGCTAGAGAAAGTCCGGCAGACTTGGGGCACAATGAGCAGTTCTTC	CSARESPADLGHNEQFF
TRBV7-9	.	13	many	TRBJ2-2	TGTGCCAGCAGCTTAGAAAGCACCGGGGAGCTGTTTTTT	CASSLESTGELFF
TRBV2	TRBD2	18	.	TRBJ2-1	TGTGCCTTCTGTTCCCCCCCGCCTGGACTAGGACCCTACAATGAGCAGTTCTTC	CAFCSPPPGLGPYNEQFF
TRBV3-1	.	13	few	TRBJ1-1	TGTGCCAGCAGCCAAATTTGGGGCGAAGAAGCTTTCTTT	CASSQIWGEEAFF